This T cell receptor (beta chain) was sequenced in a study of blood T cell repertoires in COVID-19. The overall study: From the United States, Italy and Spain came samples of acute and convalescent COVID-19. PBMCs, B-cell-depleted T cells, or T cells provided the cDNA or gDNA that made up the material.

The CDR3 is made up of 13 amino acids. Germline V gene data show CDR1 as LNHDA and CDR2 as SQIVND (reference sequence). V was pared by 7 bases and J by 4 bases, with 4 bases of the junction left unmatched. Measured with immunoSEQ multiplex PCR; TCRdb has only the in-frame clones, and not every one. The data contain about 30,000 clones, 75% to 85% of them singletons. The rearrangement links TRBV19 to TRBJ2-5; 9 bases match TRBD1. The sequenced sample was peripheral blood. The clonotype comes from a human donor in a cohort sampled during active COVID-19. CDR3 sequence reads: CASTRGQGETQYF. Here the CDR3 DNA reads TGTGCCAGTACACGGGGACAGGGAGAGACCCAGTACTTC. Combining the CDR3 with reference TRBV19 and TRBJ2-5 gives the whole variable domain DGGITQSPKYLFRKEGQNVTLSCEQNLNHDAMYWYRQDPGQGLRLIYYSQIVNDFQKGDIAEGYSVSREKKESFPLTVTSAQKNPTAFYLCASTRGQGETQYFGPGTRLLVL.